The present TCR beta chain was sequenced within a study of blood T cell repertoires in COVID-19. Study information: Samples came from the United States, Italy and Spain, spanning acute and convalescent COVID-19.

CDR3 length equals 16 residues. Germline CDR1 LGHDT, CDR2 YNNKEL (reference sequence). The J segment lost 0 bases and the V segment lost 1 base, leaving 4 bases of the junction unmatched. Sequencing used immunoSEQ multiplex PCR; TCRdb keeps in-frame clones, though not all of them. Among 200,000 to 250,000 clones listed, 84% were seen once. The sequenced material came from PBMCs or T cells enriched from blood (not recorded which). This sequence originates from a woman in her thirties or forties who had recovered from COVID-19. The chain employs TRBV3-1 (or the pseudogene TRBV3-2) and TRBJ2-3, with 7 bases lining up with TRBD2. CDR3: CASSQVSGSSTDTQYF. CDR3 DNA: TGTGCCAGCAGCCAAGTTAGCGGGTCTAGCACAGATACGCAGTATTTT.